Reported below is one TCR beta chain. The antigen is not known. The data are from a study of cytomegalovirus exposure and HLA in healthy donors. Study conclusions and caveats: Cytomegalovirus status, reportedly, was diagnosed with high specificity and sensitivity by the classifier. Under in vitro conditions, a few CMV-associated chains were confirmed as specific for CMV antigens. The investigators catalogued some 160 TCR beta chains as cytomegalovirus-associated.

This CDR3 has 15 amino acids. From germline, CDR1 is SGHRS and CDR2 YFSETQ. V dropped 0 bases and J dropped 6 bases, with 13 bases sitting between them. Profiling relied on immunoSEQ multiplex PCR, and the TCRdb table lists in-frame clones only, not all of them. The data contain 200,000 to 250,000 clones, around 80% of them singletons. The specimen was PBMCs. This sequence originates from a woman between 25 and 40 years old in good health and CMV-seropositive. The chain joins TRBV5-1 to TRBJ1-3, with unresolved D. CDR3 in amino acids: CASSLVGDPENTIYF. The CDR3 DNA is TGCGCCAGCAGCTTGGTTGGGGATCCTGAAAACACCATATATTTT. The whole variable domain, remainder taken from reference TRBV5-1 and TRBJ1-3, is KAGVTQTPRYLIKTRGQQVTLSCSPISGHRSVSWYQQTPGQGLQFLFEYFSETQRNKGNFPGRFSGRQFSNSRSEMNVSTLELGDSALYLCASSLVGDPENTIYFGEGSWLTVV.